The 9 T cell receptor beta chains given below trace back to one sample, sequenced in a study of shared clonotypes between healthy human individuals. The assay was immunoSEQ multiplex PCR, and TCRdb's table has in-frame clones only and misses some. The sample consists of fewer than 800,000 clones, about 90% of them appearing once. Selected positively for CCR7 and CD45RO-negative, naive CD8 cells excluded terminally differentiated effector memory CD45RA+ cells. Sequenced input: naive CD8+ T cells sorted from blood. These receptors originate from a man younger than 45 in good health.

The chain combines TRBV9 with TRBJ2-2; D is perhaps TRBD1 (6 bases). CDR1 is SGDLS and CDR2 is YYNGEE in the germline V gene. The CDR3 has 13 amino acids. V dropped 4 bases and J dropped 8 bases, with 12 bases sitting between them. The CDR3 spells CASSLPDRGELFF. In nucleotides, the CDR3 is TGTGCCAGCAGCCTTCCGGACAGAGGGGAGCTGTTTTTT.

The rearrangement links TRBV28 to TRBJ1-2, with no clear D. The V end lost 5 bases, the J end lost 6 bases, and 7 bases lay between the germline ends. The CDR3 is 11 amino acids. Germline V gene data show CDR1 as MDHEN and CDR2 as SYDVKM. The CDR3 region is CASSLEDGYTF. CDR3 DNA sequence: TGTGCCAGCAGTCTGGAGGATGGCTACACCTTC.

The CDR3 reads CASSLKFRGNEQFF. The CDR3 DNA reads as TGTGCCAGCAGTTTAAAATTCCGGGGCAATGAGCAGTTCTTC. The rearrangement uses TRBV28 and TRBJ2-1; D might be TRBD2 (5 bases). Germline lookup yields CDR1 MDHEN and CDR2 SYDVKM. The ends were cut back, 2 bases at V and 6 bases at J, with 11 bases in the middle. This CDR3 is 14 amino acids long.

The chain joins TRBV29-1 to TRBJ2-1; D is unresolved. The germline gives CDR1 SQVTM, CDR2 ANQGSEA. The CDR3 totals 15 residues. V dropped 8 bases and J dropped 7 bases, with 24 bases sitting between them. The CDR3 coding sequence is TGCAGCCTCGATCTAGGCCCCGCATTGGGGAATGAGCAGTTCTTC. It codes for CSLDLGPALGNEQFF.

CDR3 in amino acids: CASSEGLAGVFRNEQYF. The CDR3 coding sequence is TGTGCCAGCAGCGAGGGACTAGCGGGAGTCTTTCGGAACGAGCAGTACTTC. This sequence joins TRBV9 and TRBJ2-7; 14 nucleotides match TRBD2. Looked up from germline, CDR1 is SGDLS and CDR2 is YYNGEE. With V trimmed by 3 bases and J by 5 bases, 10 bases remained unmatched. CDR3 length: 17 residues.

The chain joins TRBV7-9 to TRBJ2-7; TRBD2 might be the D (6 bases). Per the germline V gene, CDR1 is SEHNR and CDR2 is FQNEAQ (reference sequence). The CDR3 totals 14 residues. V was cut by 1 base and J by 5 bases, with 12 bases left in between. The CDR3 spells CASSLVGRSDEQYF. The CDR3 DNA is TGTGCCAGCAGCTTAGTAGGGAGGTCGGACGAGCAGTACTTC.

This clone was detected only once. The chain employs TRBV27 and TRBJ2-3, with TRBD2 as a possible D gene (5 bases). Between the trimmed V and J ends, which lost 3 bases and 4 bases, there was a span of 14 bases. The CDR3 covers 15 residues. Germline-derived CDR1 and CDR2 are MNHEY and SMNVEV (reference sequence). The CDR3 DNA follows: TGTGCCAGCAGTTTGAGCGGCGGGTGGGCAGATACGCAGTATTTT. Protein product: CASSLSGGWADTQYF.

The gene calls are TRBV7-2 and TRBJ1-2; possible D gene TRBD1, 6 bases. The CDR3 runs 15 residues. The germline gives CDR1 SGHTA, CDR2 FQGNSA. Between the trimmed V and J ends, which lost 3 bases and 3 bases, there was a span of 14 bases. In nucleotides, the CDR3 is TGTGCCAGCAGCTTGTGGGAGGGGGAGTACTATGGCTACACCTTC. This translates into CASSLWEGEYYGYTF. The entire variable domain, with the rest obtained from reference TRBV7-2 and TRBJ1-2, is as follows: GAGVSQSPSNKVTEKGKDVELRCDPISGHTALYWYRQSLGQGLEFLIYFQGNSAPDKSGLPSDRFSAERTGGSVSTLTIQRTQQEDSAVYLCASSLWEGEYYGYTFGSGTRLTVV.

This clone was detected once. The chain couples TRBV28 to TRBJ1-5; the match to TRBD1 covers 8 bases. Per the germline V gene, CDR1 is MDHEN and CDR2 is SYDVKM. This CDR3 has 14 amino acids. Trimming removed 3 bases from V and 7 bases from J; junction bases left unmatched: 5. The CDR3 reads CASSFPQGGQPQHF. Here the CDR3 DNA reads TGTGCCAGCAGTTTCCCACAGGGGGGCCAGCCCCAGCATTTT.